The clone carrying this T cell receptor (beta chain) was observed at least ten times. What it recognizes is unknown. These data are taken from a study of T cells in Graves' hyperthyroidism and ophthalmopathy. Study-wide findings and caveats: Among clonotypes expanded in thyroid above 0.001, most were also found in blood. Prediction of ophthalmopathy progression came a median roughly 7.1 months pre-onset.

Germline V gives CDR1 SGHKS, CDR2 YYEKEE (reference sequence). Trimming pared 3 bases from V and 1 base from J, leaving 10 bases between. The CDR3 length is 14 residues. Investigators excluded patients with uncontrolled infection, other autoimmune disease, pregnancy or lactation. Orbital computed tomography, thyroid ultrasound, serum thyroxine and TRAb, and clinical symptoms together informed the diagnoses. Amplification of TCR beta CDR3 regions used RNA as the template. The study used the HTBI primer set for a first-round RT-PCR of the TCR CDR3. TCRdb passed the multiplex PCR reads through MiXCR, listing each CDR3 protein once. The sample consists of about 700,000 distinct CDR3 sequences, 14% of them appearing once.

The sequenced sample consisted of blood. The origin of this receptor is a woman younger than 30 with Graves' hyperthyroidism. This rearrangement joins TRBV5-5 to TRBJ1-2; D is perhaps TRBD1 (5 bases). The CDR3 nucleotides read TGTGCCAGCAGCTCCTTGGGGGGTAACTATGGCTACACCTTC. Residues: CASSSLGGNYGYTF.